This is a list of T cell receptor beta chains from one sample in a study of T cell changes during pregnancy in multiple sclerosis. TCRdb's copy holds only in-frame clones and misses some; the assay was immunoSEQ multiplex PCR. The data hold some 120,000 clones, with roughly 90% observed a single time. Sequenced here: peripheral blood, sampled in the third trimester of pregnancy. The receptors stem from a female donor with multiple sclerosis, enrolled in a pregnancy study. CDR3s include the opening cysteine and the closing phenylalanine or tryptophan. Fields, in order: CDR3 length, V gene, D gene, clone size, J gene, CDR3 DNA, CDR3 protein. The D gene is left open where the match is weak. Expanded clones get a size class; other rows say once, few or many, or leave the size out.

>14|TRBV5-1|TRBD1|NA|TRBJ2-7
TGCGCCAGCAGCTTGGGACAGGGGGCTAGGGAGCAGTACTTC
CASSLGQGAREQYF
>17|TRBV4-1|NA|once|TRBJ2-3
TGCGCCAGCAGCCAGGGTCCGGGGGGCGGAACAGCCTCCACGCAGTATTTT
CASSQGPGGGTASTQYF
>15|TRBV15|NA|NA|TRBJ1-1
TGTGCCACTCTCGTATCTTCGAACAGGGTGACTGAAGCTTTCTTT
CATLVSSNRVTEAFF
>14|TRBV19|TRBD1|NA|TRBJ1-1
TGTGCCAGTAGTATAAACAGGGGGAACACTGAAGCTTTCTTT
CASSINRGNTEAFF
>16|TRBV5-4|TRBD2|NA|TRBJ2-5
TGTGCCAGCAGCTTGAATGGCCTAGCGGGAGGAGAGACCCAGTACTTC
CASSLNGLAGGETQYF
>16|TRBV21-1|NA|NA|TRBJ1-1
TGTGCCAGCAGCATACAGGGATTGGCGTGGGACACTGAAGCTTTCTTT
CASSIQGLAWDTEAFF
>15|TRBV18|TRBD1|NA|TRBJ1-1
TGTGCCAGCTCACTCCCGCTGGGACAGGGCTTTTTAGCTTTCTTT
CASSLPLGQGFLAFF
>14|TRBV5-1|NA|NA|TRBJ1-1
TGCGCCAGCAGCTTGGCCCCAGTGAACACTGAAGCTTTCTTT
CASSLAPVNTEAFF
>14|TRBV2|NA|NA|TRBJ2-7
TGTGCCAGCAGTGAACAAGGGGTGGCCTACGAGCAGTACTTC
CASSEQGVAYEQYF
>14|TRBV19|NA|few|TRBJ1-2
TGTGCCAGTAGTATTACGGGGGGCGCTTATGGCTACACCTTC
CASSITGGAYGYTF
>15|TRBV6-6|TRBD1|NA|TRBJ2-1
TGTGCCAGCAGCCGCGACAGGGAAAGGGACAATGAGCAGTTCTTC
CASSRDRERDNEQFF
>14|TRBV10-3|TRBD2|NA|TRBJ2-7
TGTGCCATCAGGCCCCGGGGGGGCGTCTACGAGCAGTACTTC
CAIRPRGGVYEQYF
>12|TRBV5-5|TRBD1|NA|TRBJ2-5
TGTGCCAGCCAGGGGGCGGGGGAGACCCAGTACTTC
CASQGAGETQYF
>15|TRBV5-1|NA|NA|TRBJ2-3
TGCGCCAGCAGCCCGGGAGTAGGACTCACAGATACGCAGTATTTT
CASSPGVGLTDTQYF
>16|TRBV11-2|TRBD1|NA|TRBJ1-1
TGTGCCAGCAGCTTAGCGGGACAGGGAATTTTAACTGAAGCTTTCTTT
CASSLAGQGILTEAFF
>11|TRBV30|NA|NA|TRBJ1-2
TGTGCCTGGGGACAGAACTATGGCTACACCTTC
CAWGQNYGYTF
>15|TRBV5-1|NA|once|TRBJ2-1
TGCGCCAGCAGCCCTACGAGCAGGGCGGAAAATGAGCAGTTCTTC
CASSPTSRAENEQFF
>15|TRBV19|TRBD2|NA|TRBJ2-3
TGTGCCAGTAGTATGCTAGCGGGGGACACAGATACGCAGTATTTT
CASSMLAGDTDTQYF
>15|TRBV18|NA|NA|TRBJ1-2
TGTGCCAGCTCACCACCGGAGGGGTCGGGCTATGGCTACACCTTC
CASSPPEGSGYGYTF
>15|TRBV27|TRBD2|NA|TRBJ2-7
TGTGCCAGCAGTAGGACCCTAGCGGGAGACTACGAGCAGTACTTC
CASSRTLAGDYEQYF
>16|TRBV11-2|TRBD1|NA|TRBJ2-1
TGTGCCAGCAGTCTCGTGGGGACAGGGCAGTCGGGTGAGCAGTTCTTC
CASSLVGTGQSGEQFF
>17|TRBV4-2|TRBD2|NA|TRBJ2-3
TGTGCCAGCAGCCCATGGGGCGGGGGGGCTAGCACAGATACGCAGTATTTT
CASSPWGGGASTDTQYF
>14|TRBV7-3|TRBD2|once|TRBJ2-1
TGTGCCAGCAGCTTGAGTGGGACTAACAATGAGCAGTTCTTC
CASSLSGTNNEQFF
>16|TRBV6-5|NA|NA|TRBJ1-1
TGTGCCAGCAGTTTCCCCCCGCGCGGGGCAGGGACTGAAGCTTTCTTT
CASSFPPRGAGTEAFF
>13|TRBV27|TRBD1|NA|TRBJ1-2
TGTGCCAGCAGTCCGACAGGGGCCTATGGCTACACCTTC
CASSPTGAYGYTF
>18|TRBV4-2|TRBD2|NA|TRBJ2-3
TGTGCCAGCAGCCAAGTAGGGACTAGCGGGGTTAGCACAGATACGCAGTATTTT
CASSQVGTSGVSTDTQYF
>14|TRBV6-1|TRBD1|NA|TRBJ1-5
TGTGCCAGCAGCCCGACAGGGAGCAATCAGCCCCAGCATTTT
CASSPTGSNQPQHF
>14|TRBV10-3|NA|NA|TRBJ2-5
TGTGCCATCAGTGAGTCGCAGACTCCAGAGACCCAGTACTTC
CAISESQTPETQYF
>13|TRBV30|NA|NA|TRBJ1-1
TGTGCCTATCTACAGGGACCGGGCGGTGAAGCTTTCTTT
CAYLQGPGGEAFF
>16|TRBV21-1|NA|NA|TRBJ1-2
TGTGCCAGCAGACCCTCCGTGGTGACAGGGGACTATGGCTACACCTTC
CASRPSVVTGDYGYTF
>15|TRBV11-2|TRBD1|few|TRBJ2-2
TGTGCCAGCAGCCCCACAGGGGGGAACACCGGGGAGCTGTTTTTT
CASSPTGGNTGELFF
>14|TRBV10-3|NA|few|TRBJ1-1
TGTGCCATCAGAATACAGGGCCAGAACACTGAAGCTTTCTTT
CAIRIQGQNTEAFF
>15|TRBV2|TRBD1|NA|TRBJ2-3
TGTGCCAGCAAGGGACAGCCGCTGGGCACAGATACGCAGTATTTT
CASKGQPLGTDTQYF
>17|TRBV9|NA|NA|TRBJ2-5
TGTGCCAGCAGCGTAGACCCTTTAGGGACTTCCTTAGAGACCCAGTACTTC
CASSVDPLGTSLETQYF
>13|TRBV18|NA|NA|TRBJ2-7
TGTGCCAGCTCACCTGGAGTCGAAGGCGAGCAGTACTTC
CASSPGVEGEQYF
>17|TRBV5-4|TRBD2|NA|TRBJ2-2
TGTGCCAGCAGCTTGGGTGGGGTAGCGGGAGGGTGCGGGGAGCTGTTTTTT
CASSLGGVAGGCGELFF
>15|TRBV19|NA|NA|TRBJ1-3
TGTGCCAGTAGTCGCTCCGCGGGGTCTGGAAACACCATATATTTT
CASSRSAGSGNTIYF
>13|TRBV5-6|TRBD1|NA|TRBJ2-7
TGTGCCAGCAGACCACGGACAGGCTACGAGCAGTACTTC
CASRPRTGYEQYF